Following are 25 T cell receptor beta chains from one sample sequenced in a study of cytomegalovirus exposure and HLA in healthy donors. PCR was performed using 60 Vbeta and 13 Jbeta primers. Assay: immunoSEQ multiplex PCR; the TCRdb copy retains only in-frame clones and omits some. The sample includes 200,000 or so clones, 85% to 90% of them seen just once. Sequencing was done on a sample of PBMCs. The receptors originated from a human donor in good health.

V is TRBV5-1 and J is TRBJ2-3; D possibly corresponds to TRBD2 (5 bases). Germline assignment: CDR1 SGHRS and CDR2 YFSETQ. The V end was cut by 0 bases, the J end by 0 bases, with 17 bases between. The CDR3 is made up of 18 amino acids. The CDR3 nucleotides are TGCGCCAGCAGCTTGGACAGCGGAGTTGAACCTAGCACAGATACGCAGTATTTT. Translated, it gives CASSLDSGVEPSTDTQYF.

CDR3 sequence: CASSDSGTGSSGANVLTF. CDR3 DNA: TGTGCCAGCAGTGACTCCGGGACAGGGAGCTCTGGGGCCAACGTCCTGACTTTC. The chain joins TRBV25-1 to TRBJ2-6; 9 nucleotides line up with TRBD1. J was trimmed by 0 bases and V by 3 bases; bases with no gene match: 6. Germline CDR1 and CDR2: MGHDK and SYGVNS. This CDR3 has 18 amino acids.

The chain recombines TRBV7-2 with TRBJ2-1, with 7 bases matching TRBD2. The CDR3 is 14 residues long. Germline V gives CDR1 SGHTA, CDR2 FQGNSA. Trimming cost V 3 bases and J 9 bases; bases outside gene matches: 8. Here the CDR3 DNA reads TGTGCCAGCAGCTTGGAACCCCTAGCGGCTGAGCAGTTCTTC. Protein product: CASSLEPLAAEQFF.

V is TRBV4-1 and J is TRBJ2-7; D not resolved. This CDR3 spans 11 amino acids. Trimming took 2 bases from V and 5 from J, leaving 4 bases between them. Germline V gene sequence: CDR1 MGHRA, CDR2 YSYEKL. In DNA form, the CDR3 reads TGCGCCAGCAGCCAACGAGACGAGCAGTACTTC. This codes for CASSQRDEQYF.

V gene TRBV21-1 combines with J gene TRBJ2-2; the table's D call of TRBD1 was not tested on the DNA. TRBV21-1 is designated a pseudogene. This CDR3 spans 17 amino acids. This CDR3 reads CASTRHRGQGFTGELFF. The CDR3 DNA is TGTGCCAGCACCCGACACAGGGGGCAAGGGTTCACCGGGGAGCTGTTTTTT.

The chain has TRBV7-8 and TRBJ2-6; tentative D call: TRBD2 (7 bases). Germline values: CDR1 SGHVS, CDR2 FQNEAQ. Trimming left V 2 bases short and J 4 bases short, with 12 bases between. The CDR3 is 16 amino acids. This chain's CDR3 is CASSLRGATGANVLTF. The CDR3 DNA sequence: TGTGCCAGCAGCTTACGGGGGGCTACCGGGGCCAACGTCCTGACTTTC.

The chain couples TRBV28 to TRBJ2-1; 9 bases match TRBD1. The CDR3 runs 15 residues. The germline V gene encodes CDR1 MDHEN and CDR2 SYDVKM. The J segment lost 2 bases and the V segment lost 3 bases, leaving 2 bases of the junction unmatched. The chain's CDR3 is CASSFRDRAYNEQFF. The CDR3 DNA reads TGTGCCAGCAGTTTTAGGGACAGGGCCTACAATGAGCAGTTCTTC. The full variable domain, rest sourced from reference TRBV28 and TRBJ2-1, is DVKVTQSSRYLVKRTGEKVFLECVQDMDHENMFWYRQDPGLGLRLIYFSYDVKMKEKGDIPEGYSVSREKKERFSLILESASTNQTSMYLCASSFRDRAYNEQFFGPGTRLTVL.

The chain is built from TRBV19 and TRBJ2-1; 7 positions match TRBD2. This CDR3 has 12 residues. The germline V gene encodes CDR1 LNHDA and CDR2 SQIVND (reference sequence). With V trimmed by 3 bases and J by 8 bases, 1 base remained unmatched. The CDR3, as DNA: TGTGCCAGTAGTATCCGGGAGGATGAGCAGTTCTTC. Protein sequence: CASSIREDEQFF.

The rearrangement joins TRBV27 to TRBJ2-3, with 7 bases lining up with TRBD2. CDR3 length equals 15 residues. Germline CDR1 and CDR2: MNHEY and SMNVEV (reference sequence). The trim removed 5 bases at V and 4 bases at J, leaving 9 bases unmatched. The DNA of the CDR3 is TGTGCCAGCAGTCCGGGGGGATGGCGTGCAGATACGCAGTATTTT. As protein: CASSPGGWRADTQYF.

DNA for the CDR3: TGTGCCAGCAGTCCAACACGGCAGGTCGGCTATGGCTACACCTTC. Translation gives CASSPTRQVGYGYTF. The chain joins TRBV2 to TRBJ1-2; the D is unclear. Germline CDR1 and CDR2: SNHLY and FYNNEI. The CDR3 spans 15 residues. V was clipped by 5 bases and J by 4 bases, with 17 bases between them.

This chain joins TRBV27 and TRBJ1-2; 7 bases line up with TRBD1. The CDR3 covers 18 residues. Losses at the gene ends were 4 bases for V and 4 bases for J; bases not matched to a gene: 18. Germline CDR1 and CDR2: MNHEY and SMNVEV (reference sequence). The CDR3 is CASSSQRPWSRDSYGYTF. As DNA, the CDR3 is TGTGCCAGCAGTTCACAACGACCTTGGTCCCGGGACAGCTATGGCTACACCTTC.

CDR3 in DNA: TGTGCCAGCTCACCACGGACAGGGGGGACCAATGAGCAGTTCTTC. Translating gives CASSPRTGGTNEQFF. The chain couples TRBV18 to TRBJ2-1; 10 nucleotides match TRBD1. The V gene end was trimmed by 1 base and the J gene end by 6 bases; junction bases not matched to a gene: 3. This CDR3 region has 15 residues. From germline, CDR1 is KGHSH and CDR2 LQKENI.

The V gene is TRBV28, the J gene TRBJ1-1; weak D call: TRBD1 (6 bases). The germline V and J ends were trimmed by 3 bases and 13 bases, with 9 bases remaining between them. CDR1 and CDR2 from the germline V gene are MDHEN and SYDVKM. The CDR3 is made up of 10 amino acids. The CDR3 region has the DNA TGTGCCAGCAGTTTTGGACAGTATTTCTTT. This codes for CASSFGQYFF.

This rearrangement joins TRBV14 to TRBJ2-3; 13 nucleotides line up with TRBD2. This CDR3 is built from 18 residues. Unmatched junction bases numbered 6, after V lost 0 bases and J lost 3 bases. Germline CDR1 and CDR2: SGHDN and FVKESK. The CDR3: CASSQDHRTSGRTDTQYF. The CDR3 bases are TGTGCCAGCAGCCAAGATCATCGGACTAGCGGGAGAACAGATACGCAGTATTTT.

This chain uses TRBV29-1 with TRBJ1-1; D is undetermined. This CDR3 has 13 residues. The germline V gene encodes CDR1 SQVTM and CDR2 ANQGSEA. The V end lost 2 bases, the J end lost 4 bases, and 11 bases lay between the germline ends. CDR3: CSVETAVGTEAFF. CDR3 DNA: TGCAGCGTTGAAACAGCGGTGGGCACTGAAGCTTTCTTT. Looking up the rest from reference TRBV29-1 and TRBJ1-1 gives the full variable domain: SAVISQKPSRDICQRGTSLTIQCQVDSQVTMMFWYRQQPGQSLTLIATANQGSEATYESGFVIDKFPISRPNLTFSTLTVSNMSPEDSSIYLCSVETAVGTEAFFGQGTRLTVV.

This sequence joins TRBV6-1 and TRBJ2-7; the match to TRBD1 covers 9 bases. Per the germline V gene, CDR1 is MNHNS and CDR2 is SASEGT. Germline trimming cut 6 bases from V and 3 bases from J; bases unmatched to any gene: 6. This CDR3 region has 14 residues. For the CDR3, the DNA is TGTGCCAGCAGCGTAGGACAGGGGATCTACGAGCAGTACTTC. Protein: CASSVGQGIYEQYF.

This clone was found a few times. This chain connects TRBV15 to TRBJ1-2; 7 bases fit TRBD1. The CDR3 runs to 15 residues. The V gene's germline CDR1 is LNHNV and CDR2 YYDKDF (reference sequence). V lost 5 bases to trimming and J lost 1 base; unmatched junction nucleotides: 7. CDR3 DNA sequence: TGTGCCACCAGCGTACAGGGGATACTTAACTATGGCTACACCTTC. Residues: CATSVQGILNYGYTF.

The chain links TRBV7-6 to TRBJ2-1; weak D call: TRBD1 (5 bases). Trimming stripped 6 bases from V and 6 bases from J, with 6 bases between. The CDR3 loop spans 11 amino acids. Germline V gives CDR1 SGHVS, CDR2 FNYEAQ. This CDR3 is CASSQGNEQFF. In DNA, the CDR3 is TGTGCCAGCAGTCAGGGCAATGAGCAGTTCTTC.

The chain recombines TRBV4-1 with TRBJ2-5; the match to TRBD2 covers 8 bases. J was trimmed by 5 bases and V by 0 bases; bases with no gene match: 8. CDR1 is MGHRA and CDR2 is YSYEKL in the germline V gene. CDR3 length: 16 amino acids. The DNA of the CDR3 is TGCGCCAGCAGCCAAGATGAGGCGGGAGGATCTGAGACCCAGTACTTC. Translation: CASSQDEAGGSETQYF.

The J gene is TRBJ2-7, the V gene TRBV5-6, with a possible D match to TRBD1 (6 bases). Trimming removed 5 bases from V and 7 bases from J, with 22 bases in between. CDR1 is SGHDT, CDR2 YYEEEE, per germline. This CDR3 contains 15 residues. The CDR3 DNA sequence: TGTGCCAGCAGACACGCAGCTGGGGGCGTGGGAGAGCAGTACTTC. It codes for CASRHAAGGVGEQYF.

This clone came up a few times. The chain carries TRBV7-6 and TRBJ2-3; 8 positions agree with TRBD1. CDR1 is SGHVS and CDR2 is FNYEAQ in the germline V gene. The junction had 7 bases not matched to a gene; V was cut back by 2 bases and J by 6 bases. CDR3 size: 15 residues. The CDR3 spells CASSLRAGGMDTQYF. As DNA, the CDR3 is TGTGCCAGCAGCTTACGGGCAGGGGGCATGGATACGCAGTATTTT.

This CDR3 is CASSSLGTQVGLFGYTF. CDR3 bases: TGTGCCAGCAGCTCCCTCGGGACACAGGTGGGCCTTTTTGGCTACACCTTC. The chain links TRBV7-9 to TRBJ1-2, with a possible D match to TRBD1 (6 bases). The CDR3 consists of 17 residues. Trimming stripped 4 bases from V and 7 bases from J, with 25 bases between. The germline gives CDR1 SEHNR, CDR2 FQNEAQ (reference sequence). Variable domain in full (rest from reference TRBV7-9 and TRBJ1-2): DTGVSQNPRHKITKRGQNVTFRCDPISEHNRLYWYRQTLGQGPEFLTYFQNEAQLEKSRLLSDRFSAERPKGSFSTLEIQRTEQGDSAMYLCASSSLGTQVGLFGYTFGSGTRLTVV.

This clone was detected a few times. The rearrangement links TRBV19 to TRBJ2-5; 10 nucleotides align to TRBD1. CDR3 length equals 14 residues. Germline assignment: CDR1 LNHDA and CDR2 SQIVND (reference sequence). V lost 6 bases, J lost 4 bases, and 5 bases stayed unmatched. The CDR3 nucleotides are TGTGCCAGTAGCGACAGGGGGCTCGGAGAGACCCAGTACTTC. Translating gives CASSDRGLGETQYF. Supplemented by reference TRBV19 and TRBJ2-5, the full variable domain reads DGGITQSPKYLFRKEGQNVTLSCEQNLNHDAMYWYRQDPGQGLRLIYYSQIVNDFQKGDIAEGYSVSREKKESFPLTVTSAQKNPTAFYLCASSDRGLGETQYFGPGTRLLVL.

This clone came up a few times. This chain uses TRBV6-6 with TRBJ1-2; TRBD1 is a possible D gene (6 bases). The CDR3 totals 12 residues. Germline loops: CDR1 MNHNY, CDR2 SVGAGI (reference sequence). V was trimmed by 2 bases and J by 8 bases, leaving 9 bases between them. The chain's CDR3 is CASSYEDRGYTF. CDR3 nucleotides: TGTGCCAGCAGTTACGAAGACAGGGGCTACACCTTC.

The chain combines TRBV9 with TRBJ2-1, with TRBD2 matching 15 bases. This CDR3 is built from 14 residues. Germline CDR1 reads SGDLS; CDR2 reads YYNGEE. With 3 bases clipped from V and 10 bases from J, the junction kept 2 bases outside the gene matches. CDR3 amino acids: CASSEGLAGGEQFF. The CDR3 DNA reads as TGTGCCAGCAGCGAAGGACTAGCGGGAGGGGAGCAGTTCTTC.